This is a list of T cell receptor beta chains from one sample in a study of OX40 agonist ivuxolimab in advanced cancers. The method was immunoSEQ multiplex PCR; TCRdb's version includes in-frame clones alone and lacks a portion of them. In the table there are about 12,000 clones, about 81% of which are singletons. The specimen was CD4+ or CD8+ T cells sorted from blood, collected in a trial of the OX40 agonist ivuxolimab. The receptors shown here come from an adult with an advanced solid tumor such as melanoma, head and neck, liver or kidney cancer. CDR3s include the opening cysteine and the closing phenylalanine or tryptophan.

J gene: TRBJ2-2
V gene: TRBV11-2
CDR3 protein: CASSPGGAYTGELFF

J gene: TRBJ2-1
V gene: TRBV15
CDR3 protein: CATRVPLTDEQFF

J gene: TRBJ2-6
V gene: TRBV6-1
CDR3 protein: CASSEAGHGRANVLTF

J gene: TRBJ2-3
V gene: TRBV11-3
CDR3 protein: CASSFKGGYADTQYF

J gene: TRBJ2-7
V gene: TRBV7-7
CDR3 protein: CASSLVGDLYEQYF

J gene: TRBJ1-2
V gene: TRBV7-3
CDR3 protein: CASSRGQGASGYTF

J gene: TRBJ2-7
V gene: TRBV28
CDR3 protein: CASSFRTPYEQYF

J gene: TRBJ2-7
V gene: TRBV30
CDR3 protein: CAWSWGSYEQYF

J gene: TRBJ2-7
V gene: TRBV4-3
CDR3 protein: CASSPQNTGSYEQYF

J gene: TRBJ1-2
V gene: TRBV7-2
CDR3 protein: CASSLELGPYYGYTF

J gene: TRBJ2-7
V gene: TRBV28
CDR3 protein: CASSFSAQHEQYF

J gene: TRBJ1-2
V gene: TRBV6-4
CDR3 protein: CASSSTGTGLYGYTF

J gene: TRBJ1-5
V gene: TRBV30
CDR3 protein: CAWSVGGNSNQPQHF

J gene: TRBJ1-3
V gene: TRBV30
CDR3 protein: CAWSLGQGSNF

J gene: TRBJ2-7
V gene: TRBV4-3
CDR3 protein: CASSQDLGGTEQYF

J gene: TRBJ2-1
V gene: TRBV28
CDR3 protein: CASSLVDLRNEQFF

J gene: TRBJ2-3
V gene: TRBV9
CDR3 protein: CASSPGAYTDTQYF

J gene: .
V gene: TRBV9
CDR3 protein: CASSATDGDFYEQYF

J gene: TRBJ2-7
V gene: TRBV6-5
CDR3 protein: CASSYSRGYEQYF

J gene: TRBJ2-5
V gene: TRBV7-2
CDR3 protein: CASSSQRYQETQYF

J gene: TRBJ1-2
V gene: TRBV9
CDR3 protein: CASSVGGAGGYTF

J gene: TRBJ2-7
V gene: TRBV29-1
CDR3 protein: CSVAASGMRIRYEQYF

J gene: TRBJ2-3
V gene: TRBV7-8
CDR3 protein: CASSLSASGRGDTQYF

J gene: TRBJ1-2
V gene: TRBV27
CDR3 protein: CASSLTGTPYGYTF

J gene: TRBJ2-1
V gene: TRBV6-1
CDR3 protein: CASSVGPQRNEQFF

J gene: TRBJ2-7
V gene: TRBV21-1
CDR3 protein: CASSAQGGLAEVSSYEQYF

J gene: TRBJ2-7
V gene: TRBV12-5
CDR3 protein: CASGLAHFGTVPYEQYF

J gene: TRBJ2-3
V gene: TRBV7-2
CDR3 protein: CASSLAQGRGTDTQYF

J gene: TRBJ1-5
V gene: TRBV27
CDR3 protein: CASSLSGYNQPQHF

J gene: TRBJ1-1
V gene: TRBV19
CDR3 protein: CASTVQTGGADEAFF

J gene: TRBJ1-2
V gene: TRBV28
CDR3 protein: CASSLPIQGSDGYTF

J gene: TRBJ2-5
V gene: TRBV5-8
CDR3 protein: CASSPMDTLQETQYF

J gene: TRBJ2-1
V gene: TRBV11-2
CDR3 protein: CASSSPHEQFF

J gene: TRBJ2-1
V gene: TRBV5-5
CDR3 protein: CASSPLVGALYNEQFF

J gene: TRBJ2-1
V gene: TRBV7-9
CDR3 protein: CASSPGRSSYNEQFF

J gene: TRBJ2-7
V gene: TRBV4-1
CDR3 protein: CASSQVPGQRYEQYF

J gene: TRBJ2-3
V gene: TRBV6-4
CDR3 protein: CASSSSGTDTQYF

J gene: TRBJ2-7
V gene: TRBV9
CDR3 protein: CASSVASGGAYEQYF

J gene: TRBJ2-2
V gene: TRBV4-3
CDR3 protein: CASRGQANTGELFF

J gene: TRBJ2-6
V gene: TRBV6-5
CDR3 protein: CASSHEGSGANVLTF

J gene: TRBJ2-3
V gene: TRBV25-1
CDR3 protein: CASSERADTQYF

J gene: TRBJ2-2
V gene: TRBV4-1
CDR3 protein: CASSQLLGAGELFF

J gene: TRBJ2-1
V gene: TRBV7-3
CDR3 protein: CASSLIGGSGSSYNEQFF

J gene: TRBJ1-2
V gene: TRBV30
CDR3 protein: CAWRGGLEGRSDYGYTF

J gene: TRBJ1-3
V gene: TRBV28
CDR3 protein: CASVTMDSRNTIYF

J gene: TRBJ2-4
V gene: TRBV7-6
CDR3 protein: CASSFLAGELAKNIQYF

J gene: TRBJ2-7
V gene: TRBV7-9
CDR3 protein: CASSQTGSYEQYF